The 20 T cell receptor beta chains given below trace back to one sample, sequenced in a study of regulatory T cells in long-lasting Graves disease. iRepertoire HTBI primers and Arm-PCR of CDR3 regions built TCR beta libraries. TCRdb re-called the multiplex PCR reads through MiXCR, storing one row per CDR3 protein. The repertoire holds fewer than 400,000 distinct CDR3 sequences, with 15% to 20% as singletons. The sample's time point: newly diagnosed GD, antithyroid drugs for less than 3 months. Making the TCR library involved RNA that had been extracted from PBMCs. The sequenced sample was peripheral blood mononuclear cells (PBMCs), obtained at new diagnosis, from a patient treated with antithyroid drugs. The receptors shown here come from a female donor with Graves disease.

There are many counts of this clonotype. The CDR3 here is CASSARLDGADTQYF. The CDR3 nucleotides are TGTGCCAGCAGTGCGCGCCTGGACGGGGCGGATACGCAGTATTTT. This sequence joins TRBV6-4 and TRBJ2-3, with D tentatively TRBD1 or TRBD2 (5 bases each). Germline assignment: CDR1 MRHNA and CDR2 SNTAGT. This CDR3 is built from 15 residues. The V end was cut by 4 bases, the J end by 6 bases, with 17 bases between.

Only a few counts were recorded for this clonotype. V usage is TRBV7-9 and J usage is TRBJ1-2; the D gene is possibly TRBD1 (5 bases). The CDR3 sequence is 13 residues long. Germline CDR1 and CDR2: SEHNR and FQNEAQ (reference sequence). Trimming removed 0 bases from V and 8 bases from J, with 10 bases in between. CDR3 in amino acids: CASSLAGTEGYTF. The DNA of the CDR3 is TGTGCCAGCAGCTTAGCCGGGACCGAGGGCTACACCTTC.

There are many counts of this clonotype. The J gene is TRBJ1-1, the V gene TRBV7-9; D remains ambiguous. The CDR3 runs 15 residues. V was trimmed by 4 bases and J by 0 bases, leaving 12 bases between them. Germline-derived CDR1 and CDR2 are SEHNR and FQNEAQ (reference sequence). The CDR3 sequence: CASSSDVRLNTEAFF. CDR3 sequence (DNA): TGTGCCAGCAGCTCTGACGTCAGGCTGAACACTGAAGCTTTCTTT.

The chain uses TRBV7-2 and TRBJ2-5; D possibly corresponds to TRBD2 (6 bases). The CDR3 loop spans 15 amino acids. The germline CDR1 and CDR2 sequences are SGHTA and FQGNSA. V was cut by 6 bases and J by 5 bases, with 19 bases left in between. CDR3 coding DNA: TGTGCCAGCAGACCGTCGGGGGAGAATCCGGAGACCCAGTACTTC. This encodes CASRPSGENPETQYF. Full variable domain (rest looked up from reference TRBV7-2 and TRBJ2-5): GAGVSQSPSNKVTEKGKDVELRCDPISGHTALYWYRQSLGQGLEFLIYFQGNSAPDKSGLPSDRFSAERTGGSVSTLTIQRTQQEDSAVYLCASRPSGENPETQYFGPGTRLLVL.

This clonotype was observed at least ten times. The chain links TRBV30 to TRBJ1-2, with D perhaps TRBD1 (6 bases). The ends were cut back, 3 bases at V and 8 bases at J, with 13 bases in the middle. Germline V gene sequence: CDR1 GTSNPN, CDR2 SVGIG (reference sequence). This CDR3 contains 12 residues. CDR3 coding DNA: TGTGCCTGGAGCGGGGGCGGCTTCGGCTACACCTTC. Translation: CAWSGGGFGYTF.

The rearrangement joins TRBV5-1 to TRBJ2-1, with D unclear. CDR1 and CDR2 from the germline V gene are SGHRS and YFSETQ. The CDR3 runs 17 residues. The V gene lost 4 bases and the J gene lost 0 bases, with 17 bases spanning the gap. The CDR3 loop is CASSRVDLQISYNEQFF. CDR3 nucleotide sequence: TGCGCCAGCAGCCGCGTGGACCTACAGATCTCCTACAATGAGCAGTTCTTC.

This clonotype was counted a single time. The J gene is TRBJ2-3, the V gene TRBV11-2, with D tentatively TRBD1 (6 bases). The CDR3 covers 16 residues. Germline CDR1 and CDR2: SGHAT and FQNNGV. V shed 5 bases and J shed 2 bases, with 17 bases lying between them. This CDR3 is CASSPPGQLITDTQYF. The CDR3 nucleotides are TGTGCCAGCAGCCCCCCCGGACAGTTGATCACAGATACGCAGTATTTT.

As concerns this clonotype: A read error may be the cause here, since a much bigger clone is one base away. V and J are TRBV6-1 and TRBJ1-4; tentative D call: TRBD1 (5 bases). With 5 bases removed from V and 6 bases from J, the gap between germline ends came to 13 bases. This CDR3 has 14 amino acids. Germline CDR1 MNHNS, CDR2 SASEGT. Here the CDR3 reads CASSRGVGDEKLFF. Written as DNA, the CDR3 is TGTGCCAGCAGTAGAGGGGTCGGCGATGAAAAACTGTTTTTT.

This clonotype was seen many times. The rearrangement links TRBV10-3 to TRBJ2-7, with TRBD2 matching 12 bases. Trimming removed 5 bases from V and 0 bases from J; junction bases left unmatched: 8. CDR1 and CDR2 (germline): ENHRY, SYGVKD. The CDR3 is 17 residues long. In nucleotides, the CDR3 is TGTGCCATCAGTCCCTGGACTAGCGGGGACTTCTCCTACGAGCAGTACTTC. It codes for CAISPWTSGDFSYEQYF.

The chain links TRBV19 to TRBJ1-2; the match to TRBD1 covers 8 bases. Germline CDR1 LNHDA, CDR2 SQIVND (reference sequence). V gave up 10 bases and J gave up 8 bases; unmatched junction bases: 6. CDR3 length equals 11 residues. The CDR3 spells CATATGVGYTF. In DNA, the CDR3 is TGTGCCACAGCGACAGGGGTCGGCTACACCTTC.

Regarding this clonotype: This may arise from a read error, as a much more abundant clone is one base away. The V and J genes are TRBV20-1 and TRBJ1-2; perhaps TRBD1 as D (5 bases). V was trimmed by 2 bases and J by 6 bases, leaving 19 bases between them. The CDR3 has 15 amino acids. Per germline, CDR1 DFQATT and CDR2 SNEGSKA (reference sequence). The CDR3: CSARRFGTDFHGYTF. CDR3 bases: TGCAGTGCTAGACGATTCGGGACGGACTTTCATGGCTACACCTTC.

This clonotype was observed many times. The CDR3 coding sequence is TGTGCCAGCAGCTCCCGCGCGCTGGGGGAAGAGACCCAGTACTTC. Encoded protein: CASSSRALGEETQYF. V is TRBV7-9 and J is TRBJ2-5; D is tentatively TRBD1 or TRBD2 (5 bases each). Germline CDR1 reads SEHNR; CDR2 reads FQNEAQ (reference sequence). V was cut by 4 bases and J by 3 bases, with 15 bases left in between. The length of the CDR3 is 15 residues.

This clonotype came up a few times. One base away lies a much larger clone, so this may be a sequencing read error. The J gene is TRBJ2-5, the V gene TRBV12-5, with a tentative D call TRBD1 (5 bases). Trimming stripped 4 bases from V and 1 base from J, with 10 bases between. The germline CDR1 and CDR2 sequences are LGHNT and FRNRAP. This CDR3 spans 14 amino acids. Here the CDR3 reads CASGCQGPQETQYF. CDR3 in DNA: TGTGCTAGTGGTTGTCAGGGTCCCCAAGAGACCCAGTACTTC.

This clonotype was counted many times. V usage is TRBV19 and J usage is TRBJ2-5; possible D gene TRBD2, 6 bases. Per germline, CDR1 LNHDA and CDR2 SQIVND (reference sequence). Trimming removed 9 bases at V and 3 bases at J, with 14 bases between. The CDR3 is 13 amino acids. This chain's CDR3 is CASWGLPEETQYF. The DNA for the CDR3 is TGTGCCAGCTGGGGACTCCCCGAAGAGACCCAGTACTTC.

This clonotype has a count of ten or more. V gene TRBV2 combines with J gene TRBJ2-2, with D perhaps matching TRBD2 (5 bases). Trimming took 7 bases from V and 5 from J, leaving 11 bases between them. The CDR3 length is 13 residues. Germline V gene sequence: CDR1 SNHLY, CDR2 FYNNEI. CDR3 amino acids: CASNEGWTGELFF. CDR3 DNA sequence: TGTGCCAGCAATGAGGGTTGGACCGGGGAGCTGTTTTTT.

This clonotype was counted ten times or more. CDR3 amino acids: CASSRLIRGSGTEAFF. The DNA for the CDR3 is TGTGCCAGCAGCCGACTAATAAGGGGTTCTGGCACTGAAGCTTTCTTT. The chain recombines TRBV7-9 with TRBJ1-1; possibly TRBD1 for D (5 bases). V lost 5 bases, J lost 4 bases, and 20 bases lay in between. Germline values: CDR1 SEHNR, CDR2 FQNEAQ (reference sequence). The CDR3 is 16 residues long.

This clonotype came up many times. The chain is built from TRBV4-1 and TRBJ2-3; TRBD2 aligns across 11 bases. Germline V gene lookup returns CDR1 MGHRA and CDR2 YSYEKL. This CDR3 is built from 15 residues. The ends lost 2 bases at V and 6 bases at J; junction bases unmatched: 4. CDR3 DNA sequence: TGCGCCAGCAGCCAAATGACTAGCGGGACGGATACGCAGTATTTT. Protein product: CASSQMTSGTDTQYF.

With respect to this clonotype: A read error may explain this, as a much larger clone is one base away. The rearrangement links TRBV20-1 to TRBJ2-1; 14 bases agree with TRBD2. CDR1 DFQATT and CDR2 SNEGSKA come from the germline V gene (reference sequence). The V segment lost 5 bases and the J segment 4 bases; nucleotides outside the gene matches: 7. The length of the CDR3 is 16 residues. In DNA, the CDR3 is TGCAGTGCTCAGACTAGCGGGAGGGCCATTTACAATGAGCAGTTCTTC. It codes for CSAQTSGRAIYNEQFF.

The chain is built from TRBV7-6 and TRBJ2-1, with D perhaps given as TRBD1 or TRBD2 (8 bases each). This CDR3 has 18 amino acids. V gave up 7 bases and J gave up 4 bases, with 26 bases separating them. The V gene's germline CDR1 is SGHVS and CDR2 FNYEAQ. CDR3 in DNA: TGTGCCAGCACCACCGGGGGGGGGCCGGGACAGGTGTACAATGAGCAGTTCTTC. It encodes CASTTGGGPGQVYNEQFF.

This clonotype appeared a few times. This chain links TRBV19 with TRBJ2-4; TRBD2 is a possible D gene (5 bases). Germline CDR1 and CDR2: LNHDA and SQIVND (reference sequence). The CDR3 covers 14 residues. V gave up 6 bases and J gave up 3 bases, with 12 bases separating them. CDR3 in amino acids: CASRDFGGKNIQYF. DNA for the CDR3: TGTGCCAGTAGGGACTTCGGCGGCAAAAACATTCAGTACTTC.